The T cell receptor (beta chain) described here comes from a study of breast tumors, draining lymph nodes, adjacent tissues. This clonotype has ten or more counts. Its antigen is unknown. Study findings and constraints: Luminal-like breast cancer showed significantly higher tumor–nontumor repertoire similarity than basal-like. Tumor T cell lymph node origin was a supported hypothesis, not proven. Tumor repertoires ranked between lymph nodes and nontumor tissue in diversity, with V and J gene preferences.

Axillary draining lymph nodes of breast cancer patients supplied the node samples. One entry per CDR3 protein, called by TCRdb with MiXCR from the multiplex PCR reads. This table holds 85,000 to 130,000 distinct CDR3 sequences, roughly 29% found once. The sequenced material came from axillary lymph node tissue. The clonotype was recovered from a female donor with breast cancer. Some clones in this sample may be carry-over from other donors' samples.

CDR3 amino acids: CSARVGTSGRDTQYF. The CDR3 DNA reads TGCAGTGCTAGAGTGGGGACTAGCGGGAGAGATACGCAGTATTTT. The rearrangement uses TRBV20-1 and TRBJ2-3; 14 nucleotides line up with TRBD2. CDR3 size: 15 residues. From germline, CDR1 is DFQATT and CDR2 SNEGSKA (reference sequence). V was pared by 1 base and J by 5 bases, with 2 bases of the junction left unmatched.